Sequencing of this T cell receptor (beta chain) was carried out in a study of blood T cell repertoires in COVID-19. Study overall: PBMCs, B-cell-depleted T cells, or T cells provided the cDNA or gDNA that made up the material.

Methods used by the authors: Using reference gene primer amplification, nucleated cell counts were estimated. The data were produced by immunoSEQ multiplex PCR, yet TCRdb's version contains in-frame clones alone and is incomplete. V and J calls and clone size follow that table, whereas D and trimming were derived from the DNA. The sample consists of around 68,000 clones, approximately 79% of them appearing once. V was trimmed by 6 bases and J by 8 bases, leaving 16 bases between them. The CDR3 consists of 13 residues. Germline loops: CDR1 MNHNY, CDR2 SVGAGI (reference sequence). V gene TRBV6-6 combines with J gene TRBJ1-2; D perhaps matches TRBD1 (6 bases). This sequence was found in a woman in her forties or fifties with acute or convalescent COVID-19. Specimen: peripheral blood. The CDR3 region is CASRGQSLLGYTF. The DNA of the CDR3 is TGTGCCAGCAGAGGACAGTCCCTCCTCGGCTACACCTTC.